What follows are 31 T cell receptor beta chains derived from one specimen sequenced in a study of blood T cells in healthy people across ages. A J-beta primer mix and a sample-barcoded 5' primer were used in a second PCR of roughly 7 to 12 cycles. TCRdb called the 5' RACE reads again in MiXCR, with one record for every CDR3 protein. Of some 760,000 distinct CDR3 sequences in the sample, just under 25% were seen once. These records were also assigned to another study, of T cells of mothers and their children.

The sample consisted of blood. The receptor source for this set is a boy aged 10-17 years in good health.

This chain uses TRBV9 with TRBJ1-5; the match to TRBD1 covers 9 bases. CDR1 and CDR2 from the germline V gene are SGDLS and YYNGEE. The CDR3 is made up of 15 amino acids. With 4 bases clipped from V and 6 bases from J, the junction kept 8 bases outside the gene matches. For the CDR3, the DNA is TGTGCCAGCAGCTCCACAGGGGGCGGAGGTCAGCCCCAGCATTTT. Encoded protein: CASSSTGGGGQPQHF.

This clonotype was detected only a few times. Its ends do not fully match the called genes, so a read error is possible. This chain connects TRBV5-5 to TRBJ2-5; TRBD1 is a possible D gene (6 bases). Germline-derived CDR1 and CDR2 are SGHKS and YYEKEE (reference sequence). The CDR3 has 15 residues. The CDR3 DNA reads as TGTGCCAGCAGCTTTAGTCAGGGGTCGGCGGAGACCCGGTACTTC. Its translation: CASSFSQGSAETRYF.

This clonotype was observed a handful of times. J is TRBJ1-2 and V is TRBV5-1; D uncertain. This CDR3 region has 15 residues. V lost 7 bases and J lost 0, with 16 bases in between. Germline CDR1 SGHRS, CDR2 YFSETQ. The CDR3, as DNA: TGCGCCAGCTTGGATACGGACGGAACTAACTATGGCTACACCTTC. It translates to CASLDTDGTNYGYTF. Full variable domain (missing parts from reference TRBV5-1 and TRBJ1-2): KAGVTQTPRYLIKTRGQQVTLSCSPISGHRSVSWYQQTPGQGLQFLFEYFSETQRNKGNFPGRFSGRQFSNSRSEMNVSTLELGDSALYLCASLDTDGTNYGYTFGSGTRLTVV.

V and J are TRBV20-1 and TRBJ2-3, with no clear D. The CDR3 covers 16 residues. V lost 0 bases and J 2 bases, leaving 15 bases between the germline ends. Germline values: CDR1 DFQATT, CDR2 SNEGSKA (reference sequence). DNA for the CDR3: TGCAGTGCTAGAGATGCTCGGGCCGGCCTCACAGATACGCAGTATTTT. Encoded protein: CSARDARAGLTDTQYF.

There are a few counts of this clonotype. The chain recombines TRBV12-3 or TRBV12-4 with TRBJ2-7; D is undetermined. Trimming left V 5 bases short and J 0 bases short, with 8 bases between. The CDR3 runs to 13 residues. The CDR3 DNA reads TGTGCCAGCAGTCCCGACCGCTCCTACGAGCAGTACTTC. It is translated as CASSPDRSYEQYF.

V and J are TRBV6-5 and TRBJ2-1; 12 positions match TRBD2. Germline trimming cut 0 bases from V and 5 bases from J; bases unmatched to any gene: 14. The CDR3 length is 20 residues. CDR1 is MNHEY, CDR2 SVGAGI, per germline. The CDR3 bases are TGTGCCAGCAGTTACTCGACTAGCGGGGGCCCCCTCACTGTACACAATGAGCAGTTCTTC. This codes for CASSYSTSGGPLTVHNEQFF.

This clonotype was detected once. The V call is TRBV20-1, the J call TRBJ1-2, with 7 bases that match TRBD1. Trimming took 1 base from V and 5 from J; bases not matched to a gene: 4. CDR1 is DFQATT and CDR2 is SNEGSKA in the germline V gene (reference sequence). CDR3 length equals 13 residues. CDR3 bases: TGCAGTGCTAGAGTTGCAGGGGGTTATGGCTACACCTTC. This sequence encodes CSARVAGGYGYTF.

This chain uses TRBV9 with TRBJ2-3; tentative D call: TRBD2 (7 bases). Trimming took 3 bases from V and 2 from J, leaving 13 bases between them. Per germline, CDR1 SGDLS and CDR2 YYNGEE. The CDR3 runs 15 residues. DNA of the CDR3: TGTGCCAGCAGCGAAAGGGGGGGTATCACAGATACGCAGTATTTT. This encodes CASSERGGITDTQYF.

The chain combines TRBV5-1 with TRBJ2-3; a possible D gene is TRBD2 (5 bases). The CDR3 is 15 residues long. The V gene lost 1 base and the J gene lost 1 base, with 10 bases spanning the gap. Germline V gene lookup returns CDR1 SGHRS and CDR2 YFSETQ. The CDR3 sequence: CASSLTGIGTDTQYF. CDR3 sequence (DNA): TGCGCCAGCAGCTTGACCGGGATCGGCACAGATACGCAGTATTTT. The variable domain in full, with the rest retrieved from reference TRBV5-1 and TRBJ2-3, is KAGVTQTPRYLIKTRGQQVTLSCSPISGHRSVSWYQQTPGQGLQFLFEYFSETQRNKGNFPGRFSGRQFSNSRSEMNVSTLELGDSALYLCASSLTGIGTDTQYFGPGTRLTVL.

This clonotype was counted only a few times. J is TRBJ2-5 and V is TRBV7-9; D not certain. The better agreement between TRBJ2-7 and the DNA end casts doubt on the J call. CDR1 and CDR2 (germline): SEHNR, FQNEAQ (reference sequence). This CDR3 has 15 residues. In nucleotides, the CDR3 is TGTGCCAGCAGCTTAGGTCGTACGGCACCCTACGAGCAGTACTTC. Residues: CASSLGRTAPYEQYF.

The chain joins TRBV7-6 to TRBJ1-3; 8 bases match TRBD1. V was pared by 5 bases and J by 4 bases, with 4 bases of the junction left unmatched. Germline lookup yields CDR1 SGHVS and CDR2 FNYEAQ. This CDR3 is 14 amino acids long. The chain's CDR3 is CASSKTGAGNTIYF. In DNA, the CDR3 is TGTGCCAGCAGCAAGACAGGGGCCGGAAACACCATATATTTT. Using reference TRBV7-6 and TRBJ1-3 for the parts outside the CDR3, the full variable domain is GAGVSQSPRYKVTKRGQDVALRCDPISGHVSLYWYRQALGQGPEFLTYFNYEAQQDKSGLPNDRFSAERPEGSISTLTIQRTEQRDSAMYRCASSKTGAGNTIYFGEGSWLTVV.

The V call is TRBV9, the J call TRBJ2-5; no definite D call. Trimming took off 5 bases at V and 5 bases at J, with 16 bases between the two ends. The germline gives CDR1 SGDLS, CDR2 YYNGEE. The CDR3 sequence is 14 residues long. CDR3 nucleotide sequence: TGTGCCAGCAGTGCCGACCCCGGCTGGGAGACCCAGTACTTC. It is translated as CASSADPGWETQYF.

The chain uses TRBV7-9 and TRBJ1-4; D is unclear. Trimming shortened V by 4 bases and J by 10 bases, and 7 bases separated the two germline ends. The germline gives CDR1 SEHNR, CDR2 FQNEAQ (reference sequence). The CDR3 extends over 11 amino acids. CDR3 in amino acids: CASSSSGKLFF. The CDR3 DNA reads TGTGCCAGCAGCTCGAGCGGAAAACTGTTTTTT.

The chain carries TRBV27 and TRBJ2-3, with TRBD2 as a possible D gene (5 bases). The germline CDR1 and CDR2 sequences are MNHEY and SMNVEV (reference sequence). This CDR3 contains 14 residues. V dropped 3 bases and J dropped 2 bases, with 9 bases sitting between them. The CDR3 sequence: CASSLRAVTDTQYF. CDR3 sequence (DNA): TGTGCCAGCAGTTTGAGGGCAGTCACAGATACGCAGTATTTT.

This clonotype was seen a handful of times. The chain couples TRBV5-1 to TRBJ2-2; 12 nucleotides line up with TRBD2. V gave up 2 bases and J gave up 5 bases; unmatched junction bases: 4. Germline-derived CDR1 and CDR2 are SGHRS and YFSETQ. CDR3 size: 16 residues. CDR3 nucleotide sequence: TGCGCCAGCAGCTTAACTGGACTAGCGGGAACCGGGGAGCTGTTTTTT. Its translation: CASSLTGLAGTGELFF.

The chain couples TRBV29-1 to TRBJ2-7; TRBD1 matches 8 bases. This CDR3 is 12 amino acids long. Trimming cost V 7 bases and J 4 bases; bases outside gene matches: 6. Germline CDR1 is SQVTM and CDR2 is ANQGSEA. CDR3 in amino acids: CSGGDRRYEQYF. The CDR3 DNA is TGCAGCGGGGGGGACAGGCGATACGAGCAGTACTTC.

V and J are TRBV30 and TRBJ1-1; D ambiguous. Trimming removed 2 bases from V and 3 bases from J, with 10 bases in between. CDR1 and CDR2 (germline): GTSNPN, SVGIG (reference sequence). The CDR3 spans 13 residues. The CDR3 loop reads CAWSLGGDTEAFF. The CDR3 nucleotides read TGTGCCTGGAGTTTGGGTGGGGACACTGAAGCTTTCTTT.

The genes are TRBV27 and TRBJ2-7; D possibly matches TRBD1 or TRBD2 (5 bases each). This CDR3 has 14 amino acids. V dropped 6 bases and J dropped 3 bases, with 15 bases sitting between them. Germline values: CDR1 MNHEY, CDR2 SMNVEV (reference sequence). The chain's CDR3 is CASSVGDAHYEQYF. The CDR3 DNA follows: TGTGCCAGCAGCGTGGGGGACGCCCACTACGAGCAGTACTTC.

The rearrangement uses TRBV7-2 and TRBJ1-2; no clear D gene. V lost 3 bases to trimming and J lost 6 bases, with 11 bases between them. Looked up from germline, CDR1 is SGHTA and CDR2 is FQGNSA. This CDR3 comprises 13 residues. The CDR3 DNA is TGTGCCAGCAGCTTTTCGGGAGGCGATGGCTACACCTTC. It specifies CASSFSGGDGYTF. Combining the CDR3 with reference TRBV7-2 and TRBJ1-2 gives the whole variable domain GAGVSQSPSNKVTEKGKDVELRCDPISGHTALYWYRQSLGQGLEFLIYFQGNSAPDKSGLPSDRFSAERTGGSVSTLTIQRTQQEDSAVYLCASSFSGGDGYTFGSGTRLTVV.

V is TRBV5-1 and J is TRBJ2-7; 9 nucleotides line up with TRBD2. J was trimmed by 7 bases and V by 3 bases; bases with no gene match: 17. Germline V CDR1 and CDR2: SGHRS, YFSETQ. CDR3 length: 17 amino acids. CDR3 DNA sequence: TGCGCCAGCAGCTCGGCCGGCGGGAGGGACCGACTTGTGGAGCAGTACTTC. Translation gives CASSSAGGRDRLVEQYF.

This clonotype was detected a few times. The genes are TRBV11-2 and TRBJ2-4, with 11 bases identical to TRBD2. The CDR3 is 19 amino acids. Trimming removed 5 bases from V and 5 bases from J; junction bases left unmatched: 17. CDR1 and CDR2 (germline): SGHAT, FQNNGV. CDR3 nucleotides: TGTGCCAGCAGCCCGCCATCCCCCTTACTAGCGGGGGATGAAAACATTCAGTACTTC. This gives the protein CASSPPSPLLAGDENIQYF.

This clonotype was observed many times. The V call is TRBV7-9, the J call TRBJ2-3; D gene ambiguous. V lost 5 bases and J 4 bases, leaving 7 bases between the germline ends. The CDR3 runs to 12 residues. Germline assignment: CDR1 SEHNR and CDR2 FQNEAQ (reference sequence). CDR3 amino acids: CASSPPSDTQYF. Written as DNA, the CDR3 is TGTGCCAGCAGCCCCCCTTCAGATACGCAGTATTTT. Filled out from reference TRBV7-9 and TRBJ2-3, the complete variable domain reads DTGVSQNPRHKITKRGQNVTFRCDPISEHNRLYWYRQTLGQGPEFLTYFQNEAQLEKSRLLSDRFSAERPKGSFSTLEIQRTEQGDSAMYLCASSPPSDTQYFGPGTRLTVL.

The sample holds a few counts of this clonotype. The chain combines TRBV27 with TRBJ1-1, with D uncertain. This CDR3 region has 16 residues. The germline gives CDR1 MNHEY, CDR2 SMNVEV (reference sequence). With 3 bases removed from V and 0 bases from J, the gap between germline ends came to 14 bases. This CDR3 is CASSLRLGRVNTEAFF. CDR3 DNA sequence: TGTGCCAGCAGTTTGAGGTTAGGGCGGGTGAACACTGAAGCTTTCTTT.

There are a few counts of this clonotype. This chain links TRBV4-3 with TRBJ2-7; D unclear. V lost 0 bases to trimming and J lost 1 base, with 10 bases between them. Germline V lookup: CDR1 LGHNA, CDR2 YSLEER. CDR3 length equals 15 residues. The CDR3 nucleotides read TGCGCCAGCAGCCAAGATTACGGAGATTCCTACGAGCAGTACTTC. Translation: CASSQDYGDSYEQYF.

This clonotype has just a few counts. This chain connects TRBV20-1 to TRBJ1-4; 8 bases are a match to TRBD1. V shed 6 bases and J 5 bases; nucleotides not matched to a gene: 5. Looked up from germline, CDR1 is DFQATT and CDR2 is SNEGSKA (reference sequence). The CDR3 is 13 residues long. The CDR3 protein is CSAAGGRNEKLFF. Here the CDR3 DNA reads TGCAGTGCGGCAGGGGGCAGGAATGAAAAACTGTTTTTT.

This chain connects TRBV29-1 to TRBJ1-2, with 8 positions matching TRBD1. Trimming took 2 bases from V and 1 from J; bases not matched to a gene: 15. The germline gives CDR1 SQVTM, CDR2 ANQGSEA. CDR3 length: 18 amino acids. In nucleotides, the CDR3 is TGCAGCGTTGAAAAAGGCGGGACAGGAACAACATATAACTATGGCTACACCTTC. This gives the protein CSVEKGGTGTTYNYGYTF. The full variable domain, completed using reference TRBV29-1 and TRBJ1-2, is SAVISQKPSRDICQRGTSLTIQCQVDSQVTMMFWYRQQPGQSLTLIATANQGSEATYESGFVIDKFPISRPNLTFSTLTVSNMSPEDSSIYLCSVEKGGTGTTYNYGYTFGSGTRLTVV.

This clonotype has at least ten counts. V and J are TRBV2 and TRBJ2-4, with TRBD1 matching 8 bases. Germline lookup yields CDR1 SNHLY and CDR2 FYNNEI. The J segment lost 1 base and the V segment lost 2 bases, leaving 4 bases of the junction unmatched. CDR3 size: 16 residues. The CDR3 DNA is TGTGCCAGCAGTGAACAGGGGGCGAGGGCCAAAAACATTCAGTACTTC. It encodes CASSEQGARAKNIQYF.

This clonotype was detected a few times. The chain is built from TRBV5-1 and TRBJ2-3, with a possible D match to TRBD1 (6 bases). The CDR3 consists of 15 residues. The V gene's germline CDR1 is SGHRS and CDR2 YFSETQ. V dropped 2 bases and J dropped 4 bases, with 14 bases sitting between them. CDR3 amino acids: CASSFLQGTADTQYF. Here the CDR3 DNA reads TGCGCCAGCAGCTTCTTACAGGGAACTGCAGATACGCAGTATTTT.

This clonotype was detected many times. V is TRBV29-1 and J is TRBJ1-2; 9 bases map to TRBD1. The CDR3 is 14 residues long. Trimming removed 7 bases from V and 8 bases from J; junction bases left unmatched: 14. CDR1 is SQVTM and CDR2 is ANQGSEA in the germline V gene. The CDR3 spells CSALITGTGRGYTF. For the CDR3, the DNA is TGCAGCGCCCTTATCACCGGGACAGGGAGAGGCTACACCTTC.

This clonotype has just a few counts. V gene TRBV7-9 combines with J gene TRBJ2-5, with D maybe TRBD1 (6 bases). Per germline, CDR1 SEHNR and CDR2 FQNEAQ (reference sequence). CDR3 length: 18 amino acids. The germline V and J ends were trimmed by 3 bases and 3 bases, with 23 bases remaining between them. CDR3 DNA sequence: TGTGCCAGCAGCTTGTTATCGGTAGCAGGGGATGGCAAAGAGACCCAGTACTTC. It codes for CASSLLSVAGDGKETQYF.

Comments on this clonotype: The junction shows a germline mismatch at one end, possibly a read error. The chain recombines TRBV11-2 with TRBJ1-1, with unresolved D. The CDR3 totals 11 residues. In germline, CDR1 is SGHAT, CDR2 FQNNGV. CDR3 DNA: TGTGCCAGCAGCATGAAAACTGAAGCTTTCTTT. Protein product: CASSMKTEAFF.